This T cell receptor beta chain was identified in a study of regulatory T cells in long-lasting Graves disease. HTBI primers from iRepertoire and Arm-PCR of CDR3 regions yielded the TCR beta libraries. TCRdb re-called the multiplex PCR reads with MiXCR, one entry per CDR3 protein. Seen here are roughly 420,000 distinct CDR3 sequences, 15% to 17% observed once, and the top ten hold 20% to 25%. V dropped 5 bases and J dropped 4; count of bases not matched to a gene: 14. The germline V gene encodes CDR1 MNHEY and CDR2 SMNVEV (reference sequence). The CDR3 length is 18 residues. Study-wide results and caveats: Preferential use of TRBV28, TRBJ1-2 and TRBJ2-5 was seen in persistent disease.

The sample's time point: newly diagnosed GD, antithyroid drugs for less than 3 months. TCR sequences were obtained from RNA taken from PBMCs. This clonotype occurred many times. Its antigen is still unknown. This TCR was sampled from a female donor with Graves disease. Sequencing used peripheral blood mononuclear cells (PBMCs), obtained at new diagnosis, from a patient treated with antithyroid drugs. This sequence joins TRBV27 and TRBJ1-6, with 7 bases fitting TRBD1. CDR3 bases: TGTGCCAGCAGTCCACATCTAAGGGACAGAGCTTATAATTCACCCCTCCACTTT. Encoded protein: CASSPHLRDRAYNSPLHF.